This TCR beta chain was recorded in a study of blood T cell repertoires in COVID-19. Trimming pared 8 bases from V and 2 bases from J, leaving 10 bases between. Germline V gene sequence: CDR1 MDHEN, CDR2 SYDVKM. This CDR3 is 12 amino acids long. Sequencing used immunoSEQ multiplex PCR; TCRdb keeps in-frame clones, though not all of them. Among approximately 210,000 clones listed, roughly nine tenths were seen once. This TCR was sampled from a man aged 40-49 years with acute or convalescent COVID-19. This chain uses TRBV28 with TRBJ2-7; D call uncertain. Sequencing input: peripheral blood. The CDR3 protein is CASCRAPYEQYF. The DNA of the CDR3 is TGTGCCAGCTGCCGAGCGCCCTACGAGCAGTACTTC.